In its sample, the clone carrying this TCR beta chain was seen a few times. CDR3 length equals 15 residues. CDR1 is SSHAT and CDR2 is FNYEAQ in the germline V gene (reference sequence). Trimming took 5 bases from V and 6 from J; bases not matched to a gene: 8. The library targeted TCRbeta and was prepared with unique molecular identifiers. One entry per CDR3 protein, called by TCRdb with MiXCR from the PCR reads. Of about 980,000 distinct CDR3 sequences detected, around 30% appear once; the ten largest clones hold 28%. These data belong to a study of T-cell reconstitution after alpha-beta-depleted transplantation in children.

The rearrangement links TRBV7-7 to TRBJ2-1; 9 bases match TRBD2. The receptor's source is a boy under two years old who had a stem cell transplant for SCID, so the T cells may come from the graft donor. The material sequenced was PBMCs, mostly from graft donor cells, taken 360 days after TCRalphabeta/CD19-depleted stem cell transplant. Written as DNA, the CDR3 is TGTGCCAGCAGCCTTGGGACTAGCCAAAGCAATGAGCAGTTCTTC. It translates to CASSLGTSQSNEQFF.